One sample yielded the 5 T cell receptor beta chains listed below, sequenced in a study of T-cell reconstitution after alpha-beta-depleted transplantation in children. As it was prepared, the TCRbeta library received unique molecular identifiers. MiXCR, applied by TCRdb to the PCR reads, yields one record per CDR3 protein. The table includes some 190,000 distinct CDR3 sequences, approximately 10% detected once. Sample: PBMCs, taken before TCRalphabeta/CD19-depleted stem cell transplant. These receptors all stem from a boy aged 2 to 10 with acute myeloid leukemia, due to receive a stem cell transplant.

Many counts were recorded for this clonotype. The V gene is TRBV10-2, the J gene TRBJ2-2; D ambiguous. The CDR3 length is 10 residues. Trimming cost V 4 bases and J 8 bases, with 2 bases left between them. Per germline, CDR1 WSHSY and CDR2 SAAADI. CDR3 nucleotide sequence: TGCGCCAGCAGTGGGGGGGAGCTGTTTTTT. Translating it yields CASSGGELFF.

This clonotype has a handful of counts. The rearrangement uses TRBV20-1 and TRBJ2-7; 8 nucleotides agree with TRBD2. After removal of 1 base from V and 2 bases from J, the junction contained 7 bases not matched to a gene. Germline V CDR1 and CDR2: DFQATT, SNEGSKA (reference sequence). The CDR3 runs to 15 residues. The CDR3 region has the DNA TGCAGTGCTAGAGTTGCGCTAGCGGGTGCCTACGAGCAGTACTTC. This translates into CSARVALAGAYEQYF.

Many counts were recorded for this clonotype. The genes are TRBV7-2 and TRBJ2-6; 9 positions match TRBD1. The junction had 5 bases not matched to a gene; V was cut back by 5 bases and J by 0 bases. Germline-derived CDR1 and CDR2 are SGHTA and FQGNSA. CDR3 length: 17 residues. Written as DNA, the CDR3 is TGTGCCAGCAGCAGGACAGGGGCAGTCTCTGGGGCCAACGTCCTGACTTTC. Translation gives CASSRTGAVSGANVLTF.

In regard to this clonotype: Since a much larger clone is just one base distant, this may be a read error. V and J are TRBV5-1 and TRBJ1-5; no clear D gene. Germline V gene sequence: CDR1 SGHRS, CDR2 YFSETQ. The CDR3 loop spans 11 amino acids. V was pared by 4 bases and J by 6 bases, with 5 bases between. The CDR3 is CASSEPQPQHF. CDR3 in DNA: TGCGCCAGCAGCGAGCCTCAGCCCCAGCATTTT.

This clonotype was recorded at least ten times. CDR3 region: CASSLPANQVTGELFF. CDR3 nucleotides: TGTGCCAGCAGCTTACCCGCGAATCAGGTCACCGGGGAGCTGTTTTTT. The chain carries TRBV7-9 and TRBJ2-2; D not resolved. V was clipped by 2 bases and J by 4 bases, with 14 bases between them. This CDR3 is built from 16 residues. Germline CDR1 and CDR2: SEHNR and FQNEAQ (reference sequence).